The present TCR beta chain was sequenced within a study of T cells after yellow fever vaccination. Across the whole study: With SMART-Seq v4 Ultra Low Input, the fractions containing low cell numbers were prepared.

General study findings and limits: A weaker but faster secondary response was observed, peaking on day 5 versus 15. There was a possibility that FACS-sorted repertoires contained abundant clonotypes contaminating from the bulk population.

This CDR3 has 15 residues. V gave up 1 base and J gave up 5 bases; unmatched junction bases: 8. Germline values: CDR1 DFQATT, CDR2 SNEGSKA (reference sequence). This clonotype was picked up many times. Its specificity is not known. 5'RACE template switching added a universal primer site and UMIs to TCR cDNA. TCRdb reprocessed the 5' RACE reads via MiXCR and lists one record per CDR3 protein. Of under 350,000 distinct CDR3 sequences listed, about 4% are singletons. The receptor's source is a young man who received the YFV17D yellow fever vaccine. The specimen was PBMCs, collected 5 days after the yellow fever booster vaccination. V and J are TRBV20-1 and TRBJ2-1; 7 nucleotides align to TRBD2. The CDR3 reads CSARAARAGDNEQFF. In DNA, the CDR3 is TGCAGTGCTAGAGCGGCTAGGGCGGGGGACAATGAGCAGTTCTTC.